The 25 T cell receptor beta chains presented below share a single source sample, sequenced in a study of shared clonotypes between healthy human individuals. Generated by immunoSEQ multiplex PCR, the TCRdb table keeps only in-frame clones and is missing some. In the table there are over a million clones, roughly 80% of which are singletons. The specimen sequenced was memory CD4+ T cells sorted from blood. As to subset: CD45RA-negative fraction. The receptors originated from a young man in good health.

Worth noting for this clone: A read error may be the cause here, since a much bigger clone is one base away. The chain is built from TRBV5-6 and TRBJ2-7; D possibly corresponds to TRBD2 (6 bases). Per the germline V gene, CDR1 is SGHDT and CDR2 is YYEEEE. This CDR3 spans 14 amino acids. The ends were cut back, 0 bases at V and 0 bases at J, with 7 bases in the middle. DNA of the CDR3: TGTGCCAGCAGCTTGGCCGGGAGCTCCTACGAGCAGTACTTC. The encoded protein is CASSLAGSSYEQYF.

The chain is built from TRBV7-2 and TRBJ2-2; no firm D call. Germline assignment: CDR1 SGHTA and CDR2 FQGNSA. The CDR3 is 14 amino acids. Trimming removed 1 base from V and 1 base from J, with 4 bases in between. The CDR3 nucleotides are TGTGCCAGCAGCTTAGTCTGGAACACCGGGGAGCTGTTTTTT. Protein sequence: CASSLVWNTGELFF.

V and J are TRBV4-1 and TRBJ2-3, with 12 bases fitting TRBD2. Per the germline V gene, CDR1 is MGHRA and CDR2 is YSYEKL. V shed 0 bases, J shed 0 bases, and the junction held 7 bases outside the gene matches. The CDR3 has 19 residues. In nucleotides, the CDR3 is TGCGCCAGCAGCCAAGAAACTAGCGGGGGGCTTAAAAGCACAGATACGCAGTATTTT. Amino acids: CASSQETSGGLKSTDTQYF.

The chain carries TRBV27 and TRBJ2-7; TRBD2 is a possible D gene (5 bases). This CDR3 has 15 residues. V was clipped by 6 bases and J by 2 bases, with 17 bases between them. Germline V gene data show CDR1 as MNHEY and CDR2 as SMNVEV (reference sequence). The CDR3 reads CASSETTRPPYEQYF. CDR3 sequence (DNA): TGTGCCAGCAGCGAGACAACTAGGCCCCCCTACGAGCAGTACTTC.

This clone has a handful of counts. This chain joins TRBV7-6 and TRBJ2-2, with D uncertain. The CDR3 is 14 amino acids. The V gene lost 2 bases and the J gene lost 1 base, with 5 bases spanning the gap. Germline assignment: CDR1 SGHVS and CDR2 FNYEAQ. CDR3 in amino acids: CASSLMGNTGELFF. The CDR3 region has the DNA TGTGCCAGCAGCTTAATGGGGAACACCGGGGAGCTGTTTTTT.

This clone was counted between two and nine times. The DNA of the CDR3 is TGCGCCAGCAGCATATACACTAGCGGGGCGAACACCGGGGAGCTGTTTTTT. Translated: CASSIYTSGANTGELFF. The genes are TRBV5-1 and TRBJ2-2, with 10 bases aligning to TRBD2. The J segment lost 0 bases and the V segment lost 4 bases, leaving 6 bases of the junction unmatched. This CDR3 is 17 amino acids long. Germline V gene lookup returns CDR1 SGHRS and CDR2 YFSETQ.

The CDR3 loop is CASSPFTSTDTQYF. CDR3 nucleotide sequence: TGTGCCAGCAGCCCCTTTACTAGCACAGATACGCAGTATTTT. The V call is TRBV6-1, the J call TRBJ2-3, with D unclear. This CDR3 is 14 amino acids long. Germline V gives CDR1 MNHNS, CDR2 SASEGT. The V gene lost 6 bases and the J gene lost 0 bases, with 10 bases spanning the gap.

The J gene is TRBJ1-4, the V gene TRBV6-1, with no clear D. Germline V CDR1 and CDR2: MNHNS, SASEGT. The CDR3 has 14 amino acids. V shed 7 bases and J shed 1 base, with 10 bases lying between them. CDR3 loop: CASIQDRTNEKLFF. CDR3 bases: TGTGCCAGCATCCAGGATAGAACTAATGAAAAACTGTTTTTT.

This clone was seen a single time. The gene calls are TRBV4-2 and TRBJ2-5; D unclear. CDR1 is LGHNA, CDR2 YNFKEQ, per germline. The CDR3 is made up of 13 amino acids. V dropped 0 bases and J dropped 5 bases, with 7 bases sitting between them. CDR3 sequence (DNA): TGTGCCAGCAGCCAAGATCCGGGCGAGACCCAGTACTTC. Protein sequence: CASSQDPGETQYF.

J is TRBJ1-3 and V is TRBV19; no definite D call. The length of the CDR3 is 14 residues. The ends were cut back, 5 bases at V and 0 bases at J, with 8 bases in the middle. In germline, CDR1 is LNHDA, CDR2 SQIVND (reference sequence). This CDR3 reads CASSRISSGNTIYF. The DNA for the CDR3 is TGTGCCAGTAGTCGGATAAGCTCTGGAAACACCATATATTTT.

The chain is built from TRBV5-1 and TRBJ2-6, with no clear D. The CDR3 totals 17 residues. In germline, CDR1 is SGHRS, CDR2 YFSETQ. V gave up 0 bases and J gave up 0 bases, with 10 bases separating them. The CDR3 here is CASSLGLLSSGANVLTF. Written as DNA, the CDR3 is TGCGCCAGCAGCTTGGGACTCCTATCCTCTGGGGCCAACGTCCTGACTTTC. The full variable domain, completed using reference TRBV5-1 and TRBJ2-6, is KAGVTQTPRYLIKTRGQQVTLSCSPISGHRSVSWYQQTPGQGLQFLFEYFSETQRNKGNFPGRFSGRQFSNSRSEMNVSTLELGDSALYLCASSLGLLSSGANVLTFGAGSRLTVL.

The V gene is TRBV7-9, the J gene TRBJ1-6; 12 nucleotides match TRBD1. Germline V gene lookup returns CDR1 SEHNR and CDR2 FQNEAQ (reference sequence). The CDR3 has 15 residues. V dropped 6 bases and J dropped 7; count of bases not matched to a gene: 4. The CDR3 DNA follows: TGTGCCAGCAGGCAGGGGACAGGGGGCAATTCACCCCTCCACTTT. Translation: CASRQGTGGNSPLHF.

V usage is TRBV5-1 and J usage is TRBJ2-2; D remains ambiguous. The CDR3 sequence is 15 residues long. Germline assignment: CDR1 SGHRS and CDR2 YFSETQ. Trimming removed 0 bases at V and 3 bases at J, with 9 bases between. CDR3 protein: CASSLGNSYTGELFF. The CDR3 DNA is TGCGCCAGCAGCTTGGGTAACTCCTACACCGGGGAGCTGTTTTTT.

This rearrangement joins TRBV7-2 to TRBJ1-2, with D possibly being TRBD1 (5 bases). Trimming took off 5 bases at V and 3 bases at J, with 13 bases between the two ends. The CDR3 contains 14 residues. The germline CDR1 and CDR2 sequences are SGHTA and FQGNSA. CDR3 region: CASSRDGQDYGYTF. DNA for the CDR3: TGTGCCAGCAGCCGGGACGGCCAGGACTATGGCTACACCTTC.

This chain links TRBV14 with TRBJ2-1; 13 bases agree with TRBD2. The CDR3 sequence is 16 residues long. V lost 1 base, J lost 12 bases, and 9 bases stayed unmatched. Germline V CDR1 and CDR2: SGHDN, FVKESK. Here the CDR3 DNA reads TGTGCCAGCAGCCAAGGGGGGACTAGCGGGATGTTTAGGCAGTTCTTC. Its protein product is CASSQGGTSGMFRQFF.

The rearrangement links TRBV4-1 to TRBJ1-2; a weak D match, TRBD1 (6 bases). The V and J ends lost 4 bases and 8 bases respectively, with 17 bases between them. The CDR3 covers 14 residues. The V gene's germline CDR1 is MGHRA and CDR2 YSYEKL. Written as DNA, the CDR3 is TGCGCCAGCAGCCGATTGGGGCCAGGGGTCGGCTACACCTTC. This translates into CASSRLGPGVGYTF.

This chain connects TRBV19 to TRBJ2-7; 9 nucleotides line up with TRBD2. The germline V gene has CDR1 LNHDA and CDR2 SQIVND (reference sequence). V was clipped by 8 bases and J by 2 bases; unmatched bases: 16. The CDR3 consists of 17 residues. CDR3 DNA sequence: TGTGCCAGTCCGCCCACCCGGACTAGCGTGATTACCTACGAGCAGTACTTC. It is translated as CASPPTRTSVITYEQYF. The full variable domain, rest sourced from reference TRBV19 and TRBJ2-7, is DGGITQSPKYLFRKEGQNVTLSCEQNLNHDAMYWYRQDPGQGLRLIYYSQIVNDFQKGDIAEGYSVSREKKESFPLTVTSAQKNPTAFYLCASPPTRTSVITYEQYFGPGTRLTVT.

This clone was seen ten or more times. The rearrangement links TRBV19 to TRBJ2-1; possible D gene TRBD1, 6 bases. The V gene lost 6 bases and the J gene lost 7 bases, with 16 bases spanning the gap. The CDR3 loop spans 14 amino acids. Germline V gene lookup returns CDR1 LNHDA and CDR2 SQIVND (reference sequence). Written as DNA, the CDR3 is TGTGCCAGTAGCACAGTCTCAACAGGGAATGAGCAGTTCTTC. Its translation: CASSTVSTGNEQFF.

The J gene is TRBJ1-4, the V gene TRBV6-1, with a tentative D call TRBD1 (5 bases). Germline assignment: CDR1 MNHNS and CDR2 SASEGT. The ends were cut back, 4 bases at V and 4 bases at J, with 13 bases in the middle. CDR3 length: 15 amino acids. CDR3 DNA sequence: TGTGCCAGCAGTGTCGGGACTGTTCTTAATGAAAAACTGTTTTTT. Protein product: CASSVGTVLNEKLFF.

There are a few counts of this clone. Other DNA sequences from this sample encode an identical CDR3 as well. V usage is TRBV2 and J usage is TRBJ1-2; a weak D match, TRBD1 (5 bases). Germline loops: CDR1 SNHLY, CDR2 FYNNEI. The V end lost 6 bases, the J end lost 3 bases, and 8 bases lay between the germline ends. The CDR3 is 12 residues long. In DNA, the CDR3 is TGTGCCAGCAGACGAGGGGACTATGGCTACACCTTC. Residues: CASRRGDYGYTF.

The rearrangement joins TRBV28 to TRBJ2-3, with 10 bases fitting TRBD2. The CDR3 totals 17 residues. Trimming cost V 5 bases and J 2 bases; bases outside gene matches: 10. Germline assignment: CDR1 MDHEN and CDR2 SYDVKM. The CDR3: CASSGYGLAGVTDTQYF. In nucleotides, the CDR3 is TGTGCCAGCAGTGGGTACGGCCTAGCGGGGGTCACAGATACGCAGTATTTT.

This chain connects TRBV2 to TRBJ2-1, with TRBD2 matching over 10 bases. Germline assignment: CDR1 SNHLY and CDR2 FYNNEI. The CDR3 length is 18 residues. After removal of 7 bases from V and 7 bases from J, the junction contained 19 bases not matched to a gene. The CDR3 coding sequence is TGTGCCAGCACCCTCGCTTTGGTTACTAGCGGGAAAGGGAATGAGCAGTTCTTC. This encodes CASTLALVTSGKGNEQFF.

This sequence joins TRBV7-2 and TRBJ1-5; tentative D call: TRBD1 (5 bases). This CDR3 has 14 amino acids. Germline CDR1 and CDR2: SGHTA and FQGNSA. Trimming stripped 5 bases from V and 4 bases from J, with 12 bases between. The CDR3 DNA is TGTGCCAGCAGCCTCCCAGGGACTAATCAGCCCCAGCATTTT. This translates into CASSLPGTNQPQHF. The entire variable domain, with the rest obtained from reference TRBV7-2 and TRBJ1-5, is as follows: GAGVSQSPSNKVTEKGKDVELRCDPISGHTALYWYRQSLGQGLEFLIYFQGNSAPDKSGLPSDRFSAERTGGSVSTLTIQRTQQEDSAVYLCASSLPGTNQPQHFGDGTRLSIL.

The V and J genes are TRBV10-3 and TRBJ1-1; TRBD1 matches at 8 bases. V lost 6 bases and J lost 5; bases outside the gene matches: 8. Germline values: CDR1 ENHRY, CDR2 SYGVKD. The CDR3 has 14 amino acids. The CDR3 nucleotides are TGTGCCATCAGGGGGACAGGACAAATGACTGAAGCTTTCTTT. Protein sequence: CAIRGTGQMTEAFF.

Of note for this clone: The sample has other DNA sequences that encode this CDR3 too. For the CDR3, the DNA is TGTGCCATCAGTGACAGAGTGAACACTGAAGCTTTCTTT. Protein: CAISDRVNTEAFF. The chain uses TRBV10-3 and TRBJ1-1; no definite D call. CDR1 and CDR2 from the germline V gene are ENHRY and SYGVKD. The V end was cut by 3 bases, the J end by 0 bases, with 5 bases between. This CDR3 contains 13 residues.